This TCR beta chain came from a study of control samples from healthy donors and cancer patients (dated by TCRdb to the early 2020s). To prepare the library, the immunoSEQ multiplex PCR assay was applied. TCRdb provides this immuneACCESS table in a form limited to in-frame rearrangements. Some clones are lacking; in checked studies, under half of them reflect an unresolved V gene, and why the rest are absent is not known. The sample contains 230,000 or so clones, just under 95% of them found a single time. The biggest ten clones account for about 1.6% of the sample. To note about this clone: Its antigen remains unidentified. No base quality information exists; no much larger clone differs at one position.

This TCR was recovered from a man aged 50 to 59 in good health. Source material: blood.

CDR3 protein: CASSLGLQRGVGSGEQYF. The DNA is TGTGCCAGCAGTTTAGGCCTTCAACGGGGGGTTGGTTCAGGCGAGCAGTACTTC. This receptor chain uses TRBV27 and TRBJ2-7, with 7 central nucleotides matching TRBD2. Reading the germline V gene (reference sequence) gives CDR1 MNHEY and CDR2 SMNVEV. V and J are trimmed by 2 bases and 6 bases, and the gene matches miss 19 bases of the junction. Including the terminal cysteine and phenylalanine, the CDR3 comprises 18 residues. Only the CDR3 DNA is retained, 54 bases long and in frame from the first base.